Sequencing of this TCR beta chain was carried out in a study of CD8 T cells in ankylosing spondylitis. Study-wide findings and caveats: In reactive arthritis synovial fluid and blood, some motif variants had been reported before. Clones linked to disease, bearing a CD8+ phenotype, were relatively rare in peripheral blood. There was a TCR beta motif, made of eight highly homologous variants, that appeared characteristic of ankylosing spondylitis blood. Significant enrichment of disease-linked clones was reported in matched ankylosing spondylitis synovial fluid.

Quantitative molecular-barcoded 5'-RACE generated the TCR beta libraries. TCRdb independently ran MiXCR on the 5' RACE reads; one entry per CDR3 protein. The sample includes fewer than 400,000 distinct CDR3 sequences, about 22% of them seen just once. The CDR3 is 13 amino acids. The germline V gene has CDR1 SEHNR and CDR2 FQNEAQ (reference sequence). Trimming took 5 bases from V and 5 from J, leaving 12 bases between them. The table lists this clonotype with a few counts. Its antigen is currently unknown. The chain combines TRBV7-9 with TRBJ2-5; no definite D call. The sequenced sample consisted of blood, either unsorted or a sorted T cell fraction (not recorded which). The sequence came from a male donor with ankylosing spondylitis. The CDR3 DNA sequence: TGTGCCAGCAGCCCGGCTACCGGGGAGACCCAGTACTTC. Translation gives CASSPATGETQYF. Combining the CDR3 with reference TRBV7-9 and TRBJ2-5 gives the whole variable domain DTGVSQNPRHKITKRGQNVTFRCDPISEHNRLYWYRQTLGQGPEFLTYFQNEAQLEKSRLLSDRFSAERPKGSFSTLEIQRTEQGDSAMYLCASSPATGETQYFGPGTRLLVL.